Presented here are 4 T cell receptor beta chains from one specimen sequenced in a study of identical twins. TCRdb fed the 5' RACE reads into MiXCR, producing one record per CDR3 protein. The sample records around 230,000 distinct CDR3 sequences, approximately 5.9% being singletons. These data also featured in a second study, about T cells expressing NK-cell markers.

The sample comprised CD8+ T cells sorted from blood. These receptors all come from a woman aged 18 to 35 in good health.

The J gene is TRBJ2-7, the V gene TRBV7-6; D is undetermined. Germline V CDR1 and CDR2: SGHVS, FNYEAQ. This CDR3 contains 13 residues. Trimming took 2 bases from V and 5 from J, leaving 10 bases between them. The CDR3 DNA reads TGTGCCAGCAGCTTAAGGGAAGGGAACGAGCAGTACTTC. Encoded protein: CASSLREGNEQYF.

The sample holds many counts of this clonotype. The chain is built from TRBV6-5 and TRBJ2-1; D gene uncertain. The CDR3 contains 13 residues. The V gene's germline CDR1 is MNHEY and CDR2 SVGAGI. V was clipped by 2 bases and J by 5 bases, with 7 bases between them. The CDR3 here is CASSYGRNNEQFF. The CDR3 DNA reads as TGTGCCAGCAGTTACGGGCGGAACAATGAGCAGTTCTTC.

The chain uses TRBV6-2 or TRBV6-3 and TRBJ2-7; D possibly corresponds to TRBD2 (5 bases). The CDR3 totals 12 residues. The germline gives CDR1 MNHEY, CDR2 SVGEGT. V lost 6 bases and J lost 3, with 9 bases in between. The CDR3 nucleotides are TGTGCCAGCAGGGACTTGGGCTACGAGCAGTACTTC. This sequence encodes CASRDLGYEQYF.

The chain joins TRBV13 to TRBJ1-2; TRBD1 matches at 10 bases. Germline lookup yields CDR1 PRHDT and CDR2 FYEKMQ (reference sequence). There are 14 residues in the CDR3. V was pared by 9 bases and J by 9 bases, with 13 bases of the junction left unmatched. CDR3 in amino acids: CASKLGTGVSRYTF. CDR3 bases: TGTGCCAGTAAACTTGGGACAGGGGTTAGTCGCTACACCTTC.